The 23 T cell receptor beta chains given below trace back to one sample, sequenced in a study of long-term antiretroviral therapy in people with HIV. At survey level, the immunoSEQ assay was run in its v3.0 version. Some clones are missing from TCRdb's copy, which holds only in-frame ones; the method was immunoSEQ multiplex PCR. The sample carries 20,000 to 25,000 clones, 80% to 90% recorded once. Sequencing was performed on unsorted PBMCs, taken 1.8 years before starting antiretroviral therapy. The receptors come from a woman aged 30 to 39 with HIV.

This sequence joins TRBV7-9 and TRBJ2-1; the D is unclear. Per germline, CDR1 SEHNR and CDR2 FQNEAQ (reference sequence). V was shortened by 1 base and J by 6 bases, with 10 bases between the two germline ends. The CDR3 is made up of 14 amino acids. The CDR3 protein is CASSLDPGSNEQFF. The CDR3 coding sequence is TGTGCCAGCAGCTTAGACCCGGGTTCCAATGAGCAGTTCTTC.

The rearrangement joins TRBV2 to TRBJ2-7; D tentatively reads TRBD1 or TRBD2 (5 bases each). Germline-derived CDR1 and CDR2 are SNHLY and FYNNEI. The CDR3 runs 12 residues. V lost 6 bases and J lost 2, with 8 bases in between. In DNA, the CDR3 is TGTGCCAGCAGAGAGGGACCCTACGAGCAGTACTTC. It yields the protein CASREGPYEQYF.

The J gene is TRBJ2-1, the V gene TRBV7-3; D may correspond to TRBD1 or TRBD2 (6 bases each). CDR1 is SGHTA and CDR2 is FQGTGA in the germline V gene. Trimming left V 2 bases short and J 8 bases short, with 13 bases between. The CDR3 contains 14 residues. The CDR3, as DNA: TGTGCCAGCAGCTTAGGGTCGGGGGCGGATGAGCAGTTCTTC. This codes for CASSLGSGADEQFF.

V and J are TRBV9 and TRBJ2-3; 9 bases are a match to TRBD2. The CDR3 runs to 16 residues. Trimming cost V 0 bases and J 5 bases; bases outside gene matches: 7. Germline V gives CDR1 SGDLS, CDR2 YYNGEE. CDR3 in amino acids: CASSVGGGGALDTQYF. In DNA, the CDR3 is TGTGCCAGCAGCGTAGGGGGCGGGGGGGCCTTAGATACGCAGTATTTT.

The rearrangement joins TRBV4-1 to TRBJ1-1; possibly TRBD1 for D (5 bases). The germline V gene has CDR1 MGHRA and CDR2 YSYEKL. V was trimmed by 0 bases and J by 7 bases, leaving 6 bases between them. The CDR3 is 12 amino acids. For the CDR3, the DNA is TGCGCCAGCAGCCAAGATAGGGGTGAAGCTTTCTTT. Translation gives CASSQDRGEAFF.

The rearrangement uses TRBV7-9 and TRBJ1-2; a possible D gene is TRBD1 (5 bases). This CDR3 is 15 amino acids long. The germline CDR1 and CDR2 sequences are SEHNR and FQNEAQ (reference sequence). V gave up 1 base and J gave up 2 bases, with 11 bases separating them. The chain's CDR3 is CASSLGGGRNYGYTF. CDR3 in DNA: TGTGCCAGCAGCTTAGGGGGGGGTCGGAACTATGGCTACACCTTC.

The V and J genes are TRBV18 and TRBJ1-2; the match to TRBD1 covers 9 bases. The CDR3 runs 14 residues. V was pared by 4 bases and J by 8 bases, with 8 bases of the junction left unmatched. CDR1 and CDR2 from the germline V gene are KGHSH and LQKENI. Here the CDR3 reads CASSLTGGWLGYTF. The CDR3 bases are TGTGCCAGCTCACTCACAGGGGGCTGGTTAGGCTACACCTTC.

This clone has more than one count but fewer than ten. The chain joins TRBV9 to TRBJ2-2; weak D call: TRBD2 (6 bases). This CDR3 spans 16 amino acids. Looked up from germline, CDR1 is SGDLS and CDR2 is YYNGEE. V was pared by 3 bases and J by 2 bases, with 14 bases between. The CDR3 DNA reads TGTGCCAGCAGCGAGATAGGCGGGGTTAACACCGGGGAGCTGTTTTTT. This codes for CASSEIGGVNTGELFF.

The rearrangement links TRBV5-4 to TRBJ1-2, with 8 bases identical to TRBD1. Trimming removed 4 bases from V and 5 bases from J; junction bases left unmatched: 7. The germline CDR1 and CDR2 sequences are SGHNT and YYREEE (reference sequence). The CDR3 is 14 amino acids. Here the CDR3 reads CASSEDRAFYGYTF. CDR3 sequence (DNA): TGTGCCAGCAGCGAGGACAGGGCTTTTTATGGCTACACCTTC.

The chain carries TRBV5-5 and TRBJ2-1; D call uncertain. The V end lost 4 bases, the J end lost 10 bases, and 21 bases lay between the germline ends. There are 15 residues in the CDR3. The germline CDR1 and CDR2 sequences are SGHKS and YYEKEE (reference sequence). The CDR3 is CASSQPPTAEGEQFF. CDR3 nucleotide sequence: TGTGCCAGCAGCCAACCCCCAACGGCGGAAGGCGAGCAGTTCTTC.

This chain links TRBV9 with TRBJ2-2; 8 bases align to TRBD1. This CDR3 comprises 14 residues. Germline assignment: CDR1 SGDLS and CDR2 YYNGEE. The V gene end was trimmed by 5 bases and the J gene end by 4 bases; junction bases not matched to a gene: 4. CDR3 residues: CASSFTGGTGELFF. DNA for the CDR3: TGTGCCAGCAGTTTCACAGGGGGCACCGGGGAGCTGTTTTTT.

CDR3 nucleotide sequence: TGTGCCAGCAGTTCCGGTCGGGGGGGCAATCAGCCCCAGCATTTT. Protein product: CASSSGRGGNQPQHF. The chain uses TRBV6-5 and TRBJ1-5; D is possibly TRBD1 (5 bases). V lost 4 bases and J 2 bases, leaving 12 bases between the germline ends. The germline gives CDR1 MNHEY, CDR2 SVGAGI. This CDR3 has 15 amino acids.

The V call is TRBV14, the J call TRBJ1-4; D ambiguous. V shed 3 bases and J shed 6 bases, with 20 bases lying between them. Germline assignment: CDR1 SGHDN and CDR2 FVKESK. CDR3 length: 17 residues. For the CDR3, the DNA is TGTGCCAGCAGCCAGGCCCCTGCGACTTGGGCGGATGAAAAACTGTTTTTT. Translation: CASSQAPATWADEKLFF.

The chain has TRBV18 and TRBJ2-5; unclear D gene. Germline V gene lookup returns CDR1 KGHSH and CDR2 LQKENI. Trimming left V 2 bases short and J 4 bases short, with 11 bases between. This CDR3 has 14 amino acids. The CDR3 bases are TGTGCCAGCTCACCAGAGGTCGGTCGAGAGACCCAGTACTTC. Translation: CASSPEVGRETQYF.

The chain links TRBV19 to TRBJ2-5; D not resolved. The germline V gene has CDR1 LNHDA and CDR2 SQIVND (reference sequence). The germline V and J ends were trimmed by 4 bases and 5 bases, with 14 bases remaining between them. This CDR3 spans 14 amino acids. This chain's CDR3 is CASSSGRLGETQYF. The CDR3 coding sequence is TGTGCCAGTAGTAGTGGCCGACTGGGGGAGACCCAGTACTTC.

The rearrangement uses TRBV7-9 and TRBJ1-2; D remains ambiguous. Germline lookup yields CDR1 SEHNR and CDR2 FQNEAQ (reference sequence). The ends were cut back, 5 bases at V and 2 bases at J, with 3 bases in the middle. This CDR3 has 11 amino acids. CDR3 loop: CASSRNYGYTF. The CDR3 DNA follows: TGTGCCAGCAGCCGAAACTATGGCTACACCTTC.

The chain carries TRBV5-5 and TRBJ1-2; perhaps TRBD1 as D (5 bases). The V end was cut by 0 bases, the J end by 8 bases, with 11 bases between. The CDR3 contains 13 residues. Germline CDR1 and CDR2: SGHKS and YYEKEE (reference sequence). The CDR3 DNA reads TGTGCCAGCAGCTTGGGGGGTCAGGGCGGCTACACCTTC. Translated: CASSLGGQGGYTF.

For this clone: At the DNA level, this CDR3 is encoded by other sequences in the same sample as well. The rearrangement uses TRBV29-1 and TRBJ1-2; D uncertain. The CDR3 has 10 residues. V was clipped by 1 base and J by 8 bases, with 5 bases between them. Germline V lookup: CDR1 SQVTM, CDR2 ANQGSEA. The DNA for the CDR3 is TGCAGCGTTGAAGGGTACGGCTACACCTTC. Protein product: CSVEGYGYTF.

The genes are TRBV27 and TRBJ1-6; D not certain. Per germline, CDR1 MNHEY and CDR2 SMNVEV (reference sequence). V was pared by 6 bases and J by 5 bases, with 11 bases between. The CDR3 runs 14 residues. The CDR3 sequence: CASRMAGNNSPLHF. DNA for the CDR3: TGTGCCAGCAGGATGGCGGGGAATAATTCACCCCTCCACTTT.

The chain recombines TRBV14 with TRBJ1-1; TRBD1 matches at 7 bases. Germline loops: CDR1 SGHDN, CDR2 FVKESK. This CDR3 is built from 16 residues. With V trimmed by 3 bases and J by 1 base, 8 bases remained unmatched. CDR3 residues: CASSHMGRGRNTEAFF. The CDR3 nucleotides are TGTGCCAGCAGCCATATGGGGAGGGGGCGGAACACTGAAGCTTTCTTT.

This chain joins TRBV11-2 and TRBJ2-1; perhaps D is TRBD1 or TRBD2 (6 bases each). V shed 0 bases and J shed 2 bases, with 8 bases lying between them. CDR1 and CDR2 from the germline V gene are SGHAT and FQNNGV. The CDR3 has 15 amino acids. The CDR3 loop reads CASSLEGGPYNEQFF. The CDR3 nucleotides are TGTGCCAGCAGCTTAGAGGGGGGCCCCTACAATGAGCAGTTCTTC. The whole variable domain, filled in from reference TRBV11-2 and TRBJ2-1, reads EAGVAQSPRYKIIEKRQSVAFWCNPISGHATLYWYQQILGQGPKLLIQFQNNGVVDDSQLPKDRFSAERLKGVDSTLKIQPAKLEDSAVYLCASSLEGGPYNEQFFGPGTRLTVL.

The V gene is TRBV11-2, the J gene TRBJ2-1; 11 positions match TRBD2. Germline V lookup: CDR1 SGHAT, CDR2 FQNNGV. The V segment lost 1 base and the J segment 10 bases; nucleotides outside the gene matches: 9. The CDR3 has 16 amino acids. CDR3 nucleotide sequence: TGTGCCAGCAGCTTAGGGGGTAGCGGGGGGGCACAGGAGCAGTTCTTC. Translated, it gives CASSLGGSGGAQEQFF.

The rearrangement links TRBV2 to TRBJ1-1; D gene uncertain. Germline V gene data show CDR1 as SNHLY and CDR2 as FYNNEI. The V gene lost 6 bases and the J gene lost 4 bases, with 12 bases spanning the gap. CDR3 size: 13 residues. In nucleotides, the CDR3 is TGTGCCAGCAGACTCGGGTCCTCCACTGAAGCTTTCTTT. Its protein product is CASRLGSSTEAFF.